This T cell receptor beta chain originates from a study of identical twins. The sample holds many counts of this clonotype. Antigen: not known. A read error may account for a junction end that differs from germline. MiXCR was run by TCRdb on the 5' RACE reads, yielding one entry per CDR3 protein. The data show hundreds of thousands of distinct CDR3 sequences, roughly 13% seen once. Germline lookup yields CDR1 KGHSH and CDR2 LQKENI. This CDR3 contains 11 residues. The study, taken as a whole, reports: Sharing of beta out-of-frame sequences by twins showed a weaker excess. It was possible that invariant MAIT and iNKT cells partly confounded the zero-insertion analyses. While abundant cord blood beta clonotypes carried fewer insertions, memory repertoires showed no such pattern.

This chain joins TRBV18 and TRBJ2-1; no definite D call. The TCR comes from a woman younger than 35 in good health. Material for sequencing was memory (CD45RO+) T cells sorted from blood. DNA of the CDR3: TGCGCCAGCAGCTTAGACAATGAGCAGTTCTTC. Translating it yields CASSLDNEQFF. Supplemented by reference TRBV18 and TRBJ2-1, the full variable domain reads NAGVMQNPRHLVRRRGQEARLRCSPMKGHSHVYWYRQLPEEGLKFMVYLQKENIIDESGMPKERFSAEFPKEGPSILRIQQVVRGDSAAYFCASSLDNEQFFGPGTRLTVL.